This is a list of T cell receptor beta chains from one sample in a study of lymphopenia after photon versus proton radiotherapy. Sequencing was performed with immunoSEQ multiplex PCR; in TCRdb, only in-frame clones are kept and a portion is missing. The sample contains tens of thousands of clones, about 90% of which appear only once. The material was peripheral blood, obtained from a patient treated with proton-based radiotherapy. Every receptor here comes from an elderly man with esophageal cancer. Each CDR3 is given with its conserved first and last residue. Each record gives: J gene, V gene, D gene, CDR3 protein. D genes are given only for firm matches.

>TRBJ2-7|TRBV29-1|TRBD1
CSVRTGAWSEQYF
>NA|TRBV6-1|TRBD2
CASREAGSSYEQYF
>TRBJ1-2|TRBV7-9|NA
CASSRDRDGYTF
>TRBJ1-2|TRBV15|TRBD1
CATSSDRGLYGYTF
>TRBJ2-3|TRBV11-2|NA
CASSNRALGSDTQYF
>TRBJ2-3|TRBV7-8|TRBD2
CASSAGTSGRYSTDTQYF
>TRBJ2-3|TRBV7-6|TRBD2
CASSYLSGRATDTQYF
>TRBJ2-5|TRBV5-1|NA
CASSPGSGAKTQYF
>TRBJ1-1|TRBV19|TRBD1
CASSTDRGGYEAFF
>TRBJ2-3|TRBV5-5|TRBD2
CASSLVGLAATSTDTQYF
>TRBJ2-3|TRBV19|TRBD2
CASSPGLATDTQYF
>TRBJ2-1|TRBV7-6|NA
CASSLGYRDWFF
>TRBJ2-2|TRBV6-6|NA
CASSGGGGTGELFF
>TRBJ2-7|TRBV4-1|NA
CASSQPGGTYEQYF
>TRBJ1-2|TRBV7-9|NA
CASSSDQGWDGYTF
>TRBJ2-7|TRBV18|TRBD2
CASSPTSGDYEQYF